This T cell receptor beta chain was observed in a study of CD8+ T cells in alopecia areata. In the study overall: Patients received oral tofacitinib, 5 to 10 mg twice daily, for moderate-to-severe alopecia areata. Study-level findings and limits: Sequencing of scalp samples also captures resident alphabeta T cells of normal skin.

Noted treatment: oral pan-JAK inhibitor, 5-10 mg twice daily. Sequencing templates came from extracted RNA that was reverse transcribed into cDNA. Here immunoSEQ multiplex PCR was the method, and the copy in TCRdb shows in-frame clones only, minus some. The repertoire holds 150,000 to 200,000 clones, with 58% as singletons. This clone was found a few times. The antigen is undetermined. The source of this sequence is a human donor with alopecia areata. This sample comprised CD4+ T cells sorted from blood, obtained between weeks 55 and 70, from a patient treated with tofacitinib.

The CDR3 protein is CASSPYNEEDSPLHF. The CDR3 nucleotides are TGTGCCAGCAGCCCTTACAACGAGGAGGATTCACCCCTCCACTTT. The rearrangement uses TRBV14 and TRBJ1-6, with D unresolved. The CDR3 covers 15 residues. Between the trimmed V and J ends, which lost 4 bases and 8 bases, there was a span of 15 bases. The germline V gene has CDR1 SGHDN and CDR2 FVKESK.